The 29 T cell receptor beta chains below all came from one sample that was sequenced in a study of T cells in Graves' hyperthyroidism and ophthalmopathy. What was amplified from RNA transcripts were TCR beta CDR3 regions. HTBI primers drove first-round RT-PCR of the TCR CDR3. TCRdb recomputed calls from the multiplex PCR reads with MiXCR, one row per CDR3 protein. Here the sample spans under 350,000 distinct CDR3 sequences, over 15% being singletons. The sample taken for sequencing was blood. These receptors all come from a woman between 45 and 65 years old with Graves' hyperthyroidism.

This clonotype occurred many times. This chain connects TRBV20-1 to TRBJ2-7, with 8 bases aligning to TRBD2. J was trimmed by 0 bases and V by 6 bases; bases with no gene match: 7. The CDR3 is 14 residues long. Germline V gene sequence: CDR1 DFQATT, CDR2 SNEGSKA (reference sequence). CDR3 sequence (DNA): TGCAGTGCAACTTTAGCGGGACGCTCCTACGAGCAGTACTTC. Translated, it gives CSATLAGRSYEQYF.

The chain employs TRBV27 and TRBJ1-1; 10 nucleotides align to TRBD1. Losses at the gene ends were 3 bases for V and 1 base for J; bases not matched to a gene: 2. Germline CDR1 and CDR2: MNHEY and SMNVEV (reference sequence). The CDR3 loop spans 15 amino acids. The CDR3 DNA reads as TGTGCCAGCAGTTTCTGGACAGGGGGGAACACTGAAGCTTTCTTT. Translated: CASSFWTGGNTEAFF.

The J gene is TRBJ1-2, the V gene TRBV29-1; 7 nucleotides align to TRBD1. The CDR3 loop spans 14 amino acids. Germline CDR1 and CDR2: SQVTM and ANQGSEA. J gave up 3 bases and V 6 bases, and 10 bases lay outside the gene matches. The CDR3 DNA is TGCAGCGTGGGGGACAGATCTTGGGACTATGGCTACACCTTC. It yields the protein CSVGDRSWDYGYTF.

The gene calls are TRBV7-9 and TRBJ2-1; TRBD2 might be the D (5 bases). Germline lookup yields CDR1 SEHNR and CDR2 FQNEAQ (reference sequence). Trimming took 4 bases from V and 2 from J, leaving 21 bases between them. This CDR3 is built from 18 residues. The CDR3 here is CASSSDGIVGKAYNEQFF. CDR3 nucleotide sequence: TGTGCCAGCAGCTCCGATGGGATCGTCGGGAAGGCCTACAATGAGCAGTTCTTC. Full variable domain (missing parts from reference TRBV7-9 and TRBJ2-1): DTGVSQNPRHKITKRGQNVTFRCDPISEHNRLYWYRQTLGQGPEFLTYFQNEAQLEKSRLLSDRFSAERPKGSFSTLEIQRTEQGDSAMYLCASSSDGIVGKAYNEQFFGPGTRLTVL.

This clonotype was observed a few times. CDR3 loop: CASRGTANTEAFF. The CDR3 coding sequence is TGTGCCAGCAGGGGGACGGCGAACACTGAAGCTTTCTTT. The V gene is TRBV2, the J gene TRBJ1-1; D might be TRBD1 (5 bases). The CDR3 has 13 residues. The germline V gene encodes CDR1 SNHLY and CDR2 FYNNEI. Trimming cost V 6 bases and J 1 base, with 9 bases left between them. Full variable domain (missing parts from reference TRBV2 and TRBJ1-1): EPEVTQTPSHQVTQMGQEVILRCVPISNHLYFYWYRQILGQKVEFLVSFYNNEISEKSEIFDDQFSVERPDGSNFTLKIRSTKLEDSAMYFCASRGTANTEAFFGQGTRLTVV.

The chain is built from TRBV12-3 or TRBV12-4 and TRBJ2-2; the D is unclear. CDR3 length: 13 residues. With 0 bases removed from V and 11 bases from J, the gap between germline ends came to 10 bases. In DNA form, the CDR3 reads TGTGCCAGCAGTTTAGCGTCTGGCCTCGAGCTGTTTTTT. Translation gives CASSLASGLELFF.

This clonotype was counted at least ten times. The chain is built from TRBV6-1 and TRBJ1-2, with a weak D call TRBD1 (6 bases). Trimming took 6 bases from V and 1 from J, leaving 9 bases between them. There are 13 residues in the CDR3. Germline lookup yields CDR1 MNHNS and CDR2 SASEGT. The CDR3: CASRQGNNYGYTF. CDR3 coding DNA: TGTGCCAGCAGACAGGGTAATAACTATGGCTACACCTTC.

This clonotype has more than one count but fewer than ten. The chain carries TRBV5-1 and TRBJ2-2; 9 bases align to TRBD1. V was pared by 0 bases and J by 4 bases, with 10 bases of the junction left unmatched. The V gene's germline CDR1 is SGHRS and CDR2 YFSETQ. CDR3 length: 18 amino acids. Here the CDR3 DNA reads TGCGCCAGCAGCTTGGTCGGCTACAGGGGGCTTGGCACCGGGGAGCTGTTTTTT. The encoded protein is CASSLVGYRGLGTGELFF.

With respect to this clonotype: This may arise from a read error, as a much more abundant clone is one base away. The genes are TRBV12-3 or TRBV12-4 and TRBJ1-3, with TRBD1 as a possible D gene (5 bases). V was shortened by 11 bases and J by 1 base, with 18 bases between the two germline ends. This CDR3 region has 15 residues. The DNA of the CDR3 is TGTGCCGGCGGCCTCCGGGGGGGTTCTGGAAACACCATATATTTT. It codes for CAGGLRGGSGNTIYF.

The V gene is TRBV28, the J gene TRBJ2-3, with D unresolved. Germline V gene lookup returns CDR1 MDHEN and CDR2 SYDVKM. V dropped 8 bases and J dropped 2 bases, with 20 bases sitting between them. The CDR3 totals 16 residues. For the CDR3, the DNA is TGTGCCAGCTCCCCCGCGGTAACAGAAGACACAGATACGCAGTATTTT. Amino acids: CASSPAVTEDTDTQYF. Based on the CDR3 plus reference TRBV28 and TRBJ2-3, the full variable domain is DVKVTQSSRYLVKRTGEKVFLECVQDMDHENMFWYRQDPGLGLRLIYFSYDVKMKEKGDIPEGYSVSREKKERFSLILESASTNQTSMYLCASSPAVTEDTDTQYFGPGTRLTVL.

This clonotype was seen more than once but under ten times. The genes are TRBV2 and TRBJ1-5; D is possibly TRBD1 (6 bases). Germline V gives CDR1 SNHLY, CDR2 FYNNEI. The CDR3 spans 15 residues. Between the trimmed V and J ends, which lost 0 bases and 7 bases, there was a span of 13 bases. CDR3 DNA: TGTGCCAGCAGTGAAGCGGTTACAGGGCTCCAGCCCCAGCATTTT. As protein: CASSEAVTGLQPQHF.

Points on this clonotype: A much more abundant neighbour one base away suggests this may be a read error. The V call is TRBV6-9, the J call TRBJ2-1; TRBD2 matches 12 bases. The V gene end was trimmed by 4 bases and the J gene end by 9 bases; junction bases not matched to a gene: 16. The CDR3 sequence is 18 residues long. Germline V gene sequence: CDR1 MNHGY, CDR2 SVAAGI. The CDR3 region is CASSSYRLGLAGRVEQFF. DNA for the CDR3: TGTGCCAGCAGTTCGTATCGGTTAGGACTAGCGGGACGTGTTGAGCAGTTCTTC.

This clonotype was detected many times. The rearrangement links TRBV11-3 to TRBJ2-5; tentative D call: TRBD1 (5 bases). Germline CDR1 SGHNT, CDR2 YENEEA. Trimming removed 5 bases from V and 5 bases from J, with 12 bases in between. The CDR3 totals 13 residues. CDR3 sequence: CASSPKGLETQYF. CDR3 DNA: TGTGCCAGCAGCCCCAAGGGGTTGGAGACCCAGTACTTC.

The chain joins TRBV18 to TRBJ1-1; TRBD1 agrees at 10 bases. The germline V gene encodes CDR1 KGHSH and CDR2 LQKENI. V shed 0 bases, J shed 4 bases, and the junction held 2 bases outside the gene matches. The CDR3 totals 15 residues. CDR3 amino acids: CASSPPWTGGTEAFF. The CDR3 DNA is TGTGCCAGCTCACCACCGTGGACAGGGGGCACTGAAGCTTTCTTT.

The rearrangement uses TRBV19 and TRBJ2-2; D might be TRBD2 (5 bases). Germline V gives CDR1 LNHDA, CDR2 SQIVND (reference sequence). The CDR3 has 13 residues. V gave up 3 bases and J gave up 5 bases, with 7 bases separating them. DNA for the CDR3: TGTGCCAGTAGTATGGGGAGAACCGGGGAGCTGTTTTTT. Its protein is CASSMGRTGELFF.

CDR3 bases: TGTGCCAGCTGCCAGGGGAAGGACACCGGGGAGCTGTTTTTT. This translates into CASCQGKDTGELFF. This chain joins TRBV19 and TRBJ2-2; D might be TRBD1 (6 bases). The CDR3 loop spans 14 amino acids. Trimming pared 9 bases from V and 3 bases from J, leaving 14 bases between. Germline-derived CDR1 and CDR2 are LNHDA and SQIVND (reference sequence). Full variable domain (rest looked up from reference TRBV19 and TRBJ2-2): DGGITQSPKYLFRKEGQNVTLSCEQNLNHDAMYWYRQDPGQGLRLIYYSQIVNDFQKGDIAEGYSVSREKKESFPLTVTSAQKNPTAFYLCASCQGKDTGELFFGEGSRLTVL.

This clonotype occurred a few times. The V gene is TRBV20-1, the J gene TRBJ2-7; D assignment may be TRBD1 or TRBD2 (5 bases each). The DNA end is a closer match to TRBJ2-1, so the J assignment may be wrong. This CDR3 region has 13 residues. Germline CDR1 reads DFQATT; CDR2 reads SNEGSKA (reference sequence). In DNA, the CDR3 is TGCAGTGCCTACCCGCTGGGGACCTACGAGCAGTTCTTC. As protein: CSAYPLGTYEQFF.

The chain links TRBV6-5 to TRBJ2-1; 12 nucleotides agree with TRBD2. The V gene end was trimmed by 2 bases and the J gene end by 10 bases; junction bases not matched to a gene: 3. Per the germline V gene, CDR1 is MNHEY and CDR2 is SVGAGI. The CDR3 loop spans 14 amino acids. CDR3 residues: CASSYDGTSGEQFF. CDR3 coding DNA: TGTGCCAGCAGTTACGATGGGACTAGCGGGGAGCAGTTCTTC.

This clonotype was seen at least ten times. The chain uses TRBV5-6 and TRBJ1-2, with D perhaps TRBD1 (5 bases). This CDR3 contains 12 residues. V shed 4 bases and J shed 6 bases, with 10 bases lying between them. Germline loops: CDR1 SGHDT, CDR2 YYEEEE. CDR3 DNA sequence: TGTGCCAGCAGCCCGGGGACGGATGGCTACACCTTC. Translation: CASSPGTDGYTF.

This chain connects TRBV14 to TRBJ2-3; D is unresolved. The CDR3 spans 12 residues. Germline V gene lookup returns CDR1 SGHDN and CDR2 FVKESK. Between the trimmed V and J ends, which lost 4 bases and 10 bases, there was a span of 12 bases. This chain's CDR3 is CASSPQTIPQYF. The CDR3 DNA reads TGTGCCAGCAGCCCCCAGACCATCCCGCAGTATTTT.

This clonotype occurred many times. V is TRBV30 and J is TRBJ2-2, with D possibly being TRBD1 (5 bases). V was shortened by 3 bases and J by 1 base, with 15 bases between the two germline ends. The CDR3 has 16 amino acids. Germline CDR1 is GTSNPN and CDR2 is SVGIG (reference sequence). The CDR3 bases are TGTGCCTGGAGCAAACCACCCCAGGGGAACACCGGGGAGCTGTTTTTT. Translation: CAWSKPPQGNTGELFF.

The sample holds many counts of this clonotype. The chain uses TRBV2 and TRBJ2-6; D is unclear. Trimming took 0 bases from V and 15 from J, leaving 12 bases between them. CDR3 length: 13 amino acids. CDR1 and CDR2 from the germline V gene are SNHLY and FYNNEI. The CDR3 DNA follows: TGTGCCAGCAGTGAAGCGCTTGACCAGGACCTGACTTTC. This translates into CASSEALDQDLTF.

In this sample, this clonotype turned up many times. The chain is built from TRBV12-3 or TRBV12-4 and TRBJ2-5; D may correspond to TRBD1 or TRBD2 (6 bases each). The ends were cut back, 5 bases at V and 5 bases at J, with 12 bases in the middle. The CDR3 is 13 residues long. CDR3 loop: CASSALGGETQYF. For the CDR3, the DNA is TGTGCCAGCAGTGCCCTAGGGGGGGAGACCCAGTACTTC.

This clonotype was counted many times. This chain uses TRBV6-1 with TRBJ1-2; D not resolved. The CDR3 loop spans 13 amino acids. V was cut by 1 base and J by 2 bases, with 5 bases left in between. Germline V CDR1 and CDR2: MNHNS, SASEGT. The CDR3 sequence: CASSEGGNYGYTF. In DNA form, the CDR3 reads TGTGCCAGCAGTGAAGGGGGAAACTATGGCTACACCTTC.

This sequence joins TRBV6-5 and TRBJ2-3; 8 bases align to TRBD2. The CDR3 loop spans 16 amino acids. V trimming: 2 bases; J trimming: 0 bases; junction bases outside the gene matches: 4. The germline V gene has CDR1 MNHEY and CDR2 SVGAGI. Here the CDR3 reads CASSYGSGTSTDTQYF. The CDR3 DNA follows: TGTGCCAGCAGTTACGGTAGCGGGACTAGCACAGATACGCAGTATTTT.

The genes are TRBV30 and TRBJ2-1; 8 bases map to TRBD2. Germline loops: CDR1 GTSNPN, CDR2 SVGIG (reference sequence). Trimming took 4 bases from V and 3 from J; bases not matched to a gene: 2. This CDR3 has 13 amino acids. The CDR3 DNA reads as TGTGCCTGGATAGCGGGGAGCTACAATGAGCAGTTCTTC. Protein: CAWIAGSYNEQFF.

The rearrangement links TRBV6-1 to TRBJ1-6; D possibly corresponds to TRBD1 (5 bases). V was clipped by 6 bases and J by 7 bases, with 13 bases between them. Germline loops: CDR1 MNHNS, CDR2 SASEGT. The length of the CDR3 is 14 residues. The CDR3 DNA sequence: TGTGCCAGCAGCTTCAGGGAGTGGAATTCACCCCTCCACTTT. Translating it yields CASSFREWNSPLHF.

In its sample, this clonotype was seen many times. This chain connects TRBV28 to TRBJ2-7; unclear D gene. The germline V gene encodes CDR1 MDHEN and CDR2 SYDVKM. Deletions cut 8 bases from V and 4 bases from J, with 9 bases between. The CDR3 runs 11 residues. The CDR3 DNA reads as TGTGCCAGCGGTGAAAGGTACGAGCAGTACTTC. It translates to CASGERYEQYF.

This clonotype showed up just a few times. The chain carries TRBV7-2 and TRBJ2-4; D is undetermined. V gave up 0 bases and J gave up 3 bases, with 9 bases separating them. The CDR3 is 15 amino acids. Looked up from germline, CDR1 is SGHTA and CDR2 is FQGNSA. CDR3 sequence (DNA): TGTGCCAGCAGCTTAGCTTCTGGCAGCAAAAACATTCAGTACTTC. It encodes CASSLASGSKNIQYF.